The 24 T cell receptor beta chains below were found in one sample sequenced in a study of cytomegalovirus exposure and HLA in healthy donors. Primers included in the PCR were 60 Vbeta and 13 Jbeta primers. The table came from immunoSEQ multiplex PCR; TCRdb's copy has only in-frame clones and leaves some out. There are about 210,000 clones in the sample; about four fifths occur only once, and roughly 0.4% lies in the top ten. The sequenced material came from PBMCs. These TCRs come from a male donor in good health and CMV-seropositive.

This clone was detected once. The V call is TRBV14, the J call TRBJ1-2; 10 nucleotides agree with TRBD1. The germline CDR1 and CDR2 sequences are SGHDN and FVKESK. Trimming cost V 1 base and J 3 bases; bases outside gene matches: 11. The CDR3 extends over 18 amino acids. CDR3 nucleotides: TGTGCCAGCAGCCAAGGCGCGGACAGGGGGTTGTTTGACTATGGCTACACCTTC. Protein sequence: CASSQGADRGLFDYGYTF. Based on the CDR3 plus reference TRBV14 and TRBJ1-2, the full variable domain is EAGVTQFPSHSVIEKGQTVTLRCDPISGHDNLYWYRRVMGKEIKFLLHFVKESKQDESGMPNNRFLAERTGGTYSTLKVQPAELEDSGVYFCASSQGADRGLFDYGYTFGSGTRLTVV.

V and J are TRBV6-6 and TRBJ2-7; D might be TRBD1 (5 bases). Trimming cost V 7 bases and J 10 bases, with 23 bases left between them. Germline V gene sequence: CDR1 MNHNY, CDR2 SVGAGI (reference sequence). The CDR3 runs to 14 residues. In DNA form, the CDR3 reads TGTGCCAGCACTGTTCAGGGTGGTCGTGGTGCTCAGTACTTC. Protein product: CASTVQGGRGAQYF.

The J gene is TRBJ1-2, the V gene TRBV5-1; TRBD1 agrees at 7 bases. J lost 4 bases, V lost 2 bases, and 5 bases had no gene match. Germline V gene sequence: CDR1 SGHRS, CDR2 YFSETQ. The CDR3 runs 14 residues. The DNA of the CDR3 is TGCGCCAGCAGCTTTACGGGACAGTCCTATGGCTACACCTTC. It is translated as CASSFTGQSYGYTF.

The chain uses TRBV5-1 and TRBJ1-2, with no clear D. Per the germline V gene, CDR1 is SGHRS and CDR2 is YFSETQ. V gave up 4 bases and J gave up 5 bases, with 12 bases separating them. There are 13 residues in the CDR3. CDR3 amino acids: CASSPDKGYGYTF. In DNA, the CDR3 is TGCGCCAGCAGCCCAGACAAAGGATATGGCTACACCTTC.

This clone was seen only once. The rearrangement joins TRBV13 to TRBJ2-1; 9 bases fit TRBD2. CDR3 size: 15 residues. In germline, CDR1 is PRHDT, CDR2 FYEKMQ (reference sequence). V lost 3 bases and J lost 7; bases outside the gene matches: 7. The CDR3 reads CASSLKRGAGNEQFF. DNA for the CDR3: TGTGCCAGCAGCTTGAAGCGGGGGGCGGGGAATGAGCAGTTCTTC.

The CDR3: CASSFRDRELHTQYF. The CDR3 bases are TGTGCCAGCAGTTTTCGGGACAGGGAATTACATACGCAGTATTTT. The rearrangement uses TRBV28 and TRBJ2-3; 9 nucleotides align to TRBD1. J lost 7 bases, V lost 3 bases, and 8 bases had no gene match. Germline V CDR1 and CDR2: MDHEN, SYDVKM. This CDR3 has 15 residues.

CDR3 DNA: TGCGCCAGCAGCTCGTCGGACAGGGGGCAGGCCGGGGAGCTGTTTTTT. Translating it yields CASSSSDRGQAGELFF. This chain joins TRBV5-1 and TRBJ2-2; 11 bases line up with TRBD1. Germline lookup yields CDR1 SGHRS and CDR2 YFSETQ. V gave up 3 bases and J gave up 6 bases; unmatched junction bases: 7. CDR3 length: 16 residues.

This clone was observed once. The J gene is TRBJ2-1, the V gene TRBV4-3, with TRBD2 matching 9 bases. The CDR3 is 15 residues long. Germline V gene sequence: CDR1 LGHNA, CDR2 YSLEER. The junction had 7 bases not matched to a gene; V was cut back by 7 bases and J by 3 bases. The CDR3 nucleotides read TGCGCCAGCACCCCGAATAGCGGGAGCTACAATGAGCAGTTCTTC. This sequence encodes CASTPNSGSYNEQFF.

The chain employs TRBV4-1 and TRBJ2-3; 7 positions agree with TRBD2. From germline, CDR1 is MGHRA and CDR2 YSYEKL. The CDR3 is 18 amino acids. Germline trimming cut 0 bases from V and 0 bases from J; bases unmatched to any gene: 9. DNA for the CDR3: TGCGCCAGCAGCCAAGATCCGGGAGGCTGGTCTAGCACAGATACGCAGTATTTT. Protein product: CASSQDPGGWSSTDTQYF.

This sequence joins TRBV5-4 and TRBJ2-3; D uncertain. Trimming took off 0 bases at V and 5 bases at J, with 4 bases between the two ends. The CDR3 consists of 12 residues. The germline CDR1 and CDR2 sequences are SGHNT and YYREEE (reference sequence). CDR3 in amino acids: CASSLERDTQYF. The CDR3 DNA reads TGTGCCAGCAGCTTGGAGCGAGATACGCAGTATTTT.

This chain links TRBV5-4 with TRBJ2-7; 9 nucleotides agree with TRBD2. Germline CDR1 reads SGHNT; CDR2 reads YYREEE (reference sequence). The CDR3 extends over 15 amino acids. V lost 4 bases to trimming and J lost 0 bases; unmatched junction nucleotides: 5. DNA for the CDR3: TGTGCCAGCAGCGGGACTAGCCAGAGCTCCTACGAGCAGTACTTC. Its translation is CASSGTSQSSYEQYF. The variable domain in full, with the rest retrieved from reference TRBV5-4 and TRBJ2-7, is ETGVTQSPTHLIKTRGQQVTLRCSSQSGHNTVSWYQQALGQGPQFIFQYYREEENGRGNFPPRFSGLQFPNYSSELNVNALELDDSALYLCASSGTSQSSYEQYFGPGTRLTVT.

In its sample, this clone was seen once. The chain combines TRBV7-3 with TRBJ2-2, with TRBD2 matching 7 bases. J gave up 6 bases and V 3 bases, and 1 base lay outside the gene matches. This CDR3 has 13 residues. Per the germline V gene, CDR1 is SGHTA and CDR2 is FQGTGA. CDR3 DNA: TGTGCCAGCAGCTTTACTAGCGCCGGGGAGCTGTTTTTT. Translation: CASSFTSAGELFF.

This chain links TRBV7-6 with TRBJ2-1; no definite D call. The germline gives CDR1 SGHVS, CDR2 FNYEAQ. Trimming removed 3 bases from V and 2 bases from J, with 5 bases in between. CDR3 size: 13 residues. The CDR3 loop reads CASSFNTYNEQFF. DNA for the CDR3: TGTGCCAGCAGCTTTAACACCTACAATGAGCAGTTCTTC.

This clone has a handful of counts. J is TRBJ2-5 and V is TRBV27; TRBD1 matches at 9 bases. Germline V gene data show CDR1 as MNHEY and CDR2 as SMNVEV (reference sequence). The CDR3 consists of 15 residues. J lost 2 bases, V lost 5 bases, and 6 bases had no gene match. The CDR3 coding sequence is TGTGCCAGCAGTCACGACAGGGGGGGGCAAGAGACCCAGTACTTC. Translated: CASSHDRGGQETQYF.

This chain links TRBV6-6 with TRBJ2-3; TRBD2 might be the D (6 bases). The V end was cut by 2 bases, the J end by 0 bases, with 9 bases between. Germline V gene sequence: CDR1 MNHNY, CDR2 SVGAGI (reference sequence). The CDR3 has 15 amino acids. The CDR3 sequence: CASSYGGTSTDTQYF. CDR3 sequence (DNA): TGTGCCAGCAGTTACGGCGGGACTAGCACAGATACGCAGTATTTT.

The gene calls are TRBV5-8 and TRBJ2-7; 9 bases match TRBD1. This CDR3 has 15 residues. V shed 3 bases and J 1 base; nucleotides not matched to a gene: 5. Germline V gene sequence: CDR1 SGHTS, CDR2 YDEGEE. In nucleotides, the CDR3 is TGTGCCAGCAGCTCTACCGGGACAGGGTCCTACGAGCAGTACTTC. Translating it yields CASSSTGTGSYEQYF. Combining the CDR3 with reference TRBV5-8 and TRBJ2-7 gives the whole variable domain EAGVTQSPTHLIKTRGQQATLRCSPISGHTSVYWYQQALGLGLQFLLWYDEGEERNRGNFPPRFSGRQFPNYSSELNVNALELEDSALYLCASSSTGTGSYEQYFGPGTRLTVT.

The V call is TRBV6-5, the J call TRBJ1-1; D is uncertain. The CDR3 has 16 amino acids. Germline loops: CDR1 MNHEY, CDR2 SVGAGI. V gave up 4 bases and J gave up 4 bases, with 19 bases separating them. CDR3 protein: CASSFGLHAGGTEAFF. CDR3 in DNA: TGTGCCAGCAGTTTCGGTTTGCATGCCGGAGGCACTGAAGCTTTCTTT.

This CDR3 reads CASSERIPTSNDPQETQYF. CDR3 nucleotides: TGCGCCAGCAGTGAGCGTATCCCGACTAGTAACGATCCCCAAGAGACCCAGTACTTC. V and J are TRBV10-1 and TRBJ2-5, with D possibly TRBD2 on 6 matching bases. The CDR3 loop spans 19 amino acids. The germline gives CDR1 WNHNN, CDR2 SYGVQD (reference sequence). V was trimmed by 2 bases and J by 1 base, leaving 23 bases between them.

This chain uses TRBV19 with TRBJ1-1, with 7 bases matching TRBD1. Germline CDR1 reads LNHDA; CDR2 reads SQIVND (reference sequence). The CDR3 is made up of 13 amino acids. V shed 3 bases and J 5 bases; nucleotides not matched to a gene: 3. CDR3 sequence reads: CASSIQGQTEAFF. The CDR3 DNA sequence: TGTGCCAGTAGTATTCAGGGACAGACTGAAGCTTTCTTT.

The rearrangement links TRBV27 to TRBJ2-1; 12 bases match TRBD2. Per germline, CDR1 MNHEY and CDR2 SMNVEV (reference sequence). V shed 2 bases and J 7 bases; nucleotides not matched to a gene: 12. The length of the CDR3 is 18 residues. The CDR3 DNA reads as TGTGCCAGCAGTTTAGGGCTAGCGGGAGGGGCCGGGATAAATGAGCAGTTCTTC. As protein: CASSLGLAGGAGINEQFF.

V gene TRBV30 combines with J gene TRBJ2-7; 7 bases are a match to TRBD1. The CDR3 is made up of 12 amino acids. Germline CDR1 GTSNPN, CDR2 SVGIG (reference sequence). Trimming removed 2 bases from V and 4 bases from J; junction bases left unmatched: 2. CDR3 protein: CAWSWGQYEQYF. The CDR3 nucleotides read TGTGCCTGGAGTTGGGGACAGTACGAGCAGTACTTC.

This chain joins TRBV11-3 and TRBJ1-1; 7 bases line up with TRBD1. J lost 6 bases, V lost 0 bases, and 7 bases had no gene match. This CDR3 has 15 residues. Germline V gives CDR1 SGHNT, CDR2 YENEEA. Here the CDR3 reads CASSLEVRGQPEAFF. CDR3 bases: TGTGCCAGCAGCTTAGAAGTAAGGGGACAGCCTGAAGCTTTCTTT. Full variable domain (remainder filled in from reference TRBV11-3 and TRBJ1-1): EAGVVQSPRYKIIEKKQPVAFWCNPISGHNTLYWYLQNLGQGPELLIRYENEEAVDDSQLPKDRFSAERLKGVDSTLKIQPAELGDSAVYLCASSLEVRGQPEAFFGQGTRLTVV.

The chain recombines TRBV6-1 with TRBJ1-1; D gene ambiguous. The CDR3 has 14 amino acids. Trimming shortened V by 5 bases and J by 2 bases, and 12 bases separated the two germline ends. The germline V gene has CDR1 MNHNS and CDR2 SASEGT. This CDR3 reads CASSHTDFNTEAFF. In DNA form, the CDR3 reads TGTGCCAGCAGTCACACGGACTTTAACACTGAAGCTTTCTTT.

The chain couples TRBV11-2 to TRBJ1-1; D gene uncertain. Trimming cost V 3 bases and J 5 bases, with 10 bases left between them. The length of the CDR3 is 13 residues. CDR1 SGHAT and CDR2 FQNNGV come from the germline V gene. The CDR3 is CASSFPSTTEAFF. The CDR3 coding sequence is TGTGCCAGCAGCTTCCCGAGCACGACTGAAGCTTTCTTT.